These 10 T cell receptor beta chains originate from one sample sequenced in a study of read filtering for tumor transcriptome and immune sequencing. The library was built from roughly 400 ng RNA with molecular barcoded adaptors for alpha/delta and beta/gamma chains. MiXCR, applied by TCRdb to the reads, yields one record per CDR3 protein. The top ten clones hold over 35% of a sample with roughly 49,000 distinct CDR3 sequences, 15% to 20% of them seen once. Sequencing was carried out using a population of CD138-negative cells sorted from bone marrow. The receptors shown here come from a donor at least 40 years old with multiple myeloma.

CDR3 nucleotide sequence: TGTGCCGTGGCTATAGGGGGTTTTAATGAGCAGTTCTTC. Translated, it gives CAVAIGGFNEQFF. This chain uses TRBV30 with TRBJ2-1; possible D gene TRBD1, 6 bases. The CDR3 loop spans 13 amino acids. Trimming took off 8 bases at V and 7 bases at J, with 18 bases between the two ends. Germline lookup yields CDR1 GTSNPN and CDR2 SVGIG (reference sequence).

In its sample, this clonotype was seen many times. The chain combines TRBV7-9 with TRBJ2-1, with a weak D call TRBD2 (6 bases). Trimming took off 3 bases at V and 7 bases at J, with 16 bases between the two ends. CDR3 length: 15 amino acids. Germline V lookup: CDR1 SEHNR, CDR2 FQNEAQ (reference sequence). In nucleotides, the CDR3 is TGTGCCAGCAGCTTCCTGGGGGGAGTTCCTAATGAGCAGTTCTTC. This encodes CASSFLGGVPNEQFF.

The chain links TRBV5-1 to TRBJ2-3; 14 nucleotides match TRBD2. This CDR3 is 16 amino acids long. With V trimmed by 4 bases and J by 5 bases, 6 bases remained unmatched. Germline lookup yields CDR1 SGHRS and CDR2 YFSETQ. The CDR3, as DNA: TGCGCCAGCAGCAAGGGACTAGCGGGAGAAGGAGATACGCAGTATTTT. This codes for CASSKGLAGEGDTQYF.

This clonotype occurred many times. The J gene is TRBJ2-7, the V gene TRBV24-1; 10 bases are a match to TRBD1. Trimming removed 4 bases from V and 6 bases from J; junction bases left unmatched: 11. CDR1 and CDR2 from the germline V gene are KGHDR and SFDVKD. CDR3 size: 16 residues. The CDR3 DNA reads as TGTGCCACCAGTGACTCCAACCGGGACAGGGGCATCGAGCAGTACTTC. Amino acid sequence: CATSDSNRDRGIEQYF.

This clonotype has at least ten counts. This chain connects TRBV7-8 to TRBJ2-7; no firm D call. Per germline, CDR1 SGHVS and CDR2 FQNEAQ. The CDR3 is 14 amino acids. V gave up 4 bases and J gave up 0 bases, with 10 bases separating them. CDR3 sequence reads: CASSSLSDSYEQYF. CDR3 nucleotides: TGTGCCAGCAGCTCCCTTTCAGACTCCTACGAGCAGTACTTC. Supplemented by reference TRBV7-8 and TRBJ2-7, the full variable domain reads GAGVSQSPRYKVAKRGQDVALRCDPISGHVSLFWYQQALGQGPEFLTYFQNEAQLDKSGLPSDRFFAERPEGSVSTLKIQRTQQEDSAVYLCASSSLSDSYEQYFGPGTRLTVT.

This clonotype was observed at least ten times. This chain connects TRBV6-2 or TRBV6-3 to TRBJ2-2; TRBD2 matches 9 bases. Trimming removed 6 bases from V and 3 bases from J; junction bases left unmatched: 2. This CDR3 contains 14 residues. Per germline, CDR1 MNHEY and CDR2 SVGEGT. CDR3 sequence: CASRASGDTGELFF. The CDR3 nucleotides read TGTGCCAGCAGGGCTAGCGGGGACACCGGGGAGCTGTTTTTT.

This clonotype was observed many times. The gene calls are TRBV6-1 and TRBJ2-7; no clear D gene. Germline V gene sequence: CDR1 MNHNS, CDR2 SASEGT. CDR3 length equals 15 residues. The V end was cut by 1 base, the J end by 3 bases, with 13 bases between. CDR3: CASSEGVVGIYEQYF. CDR3 coding DNA: TGTGCCAGCAGTGAAGGGGTGGTGGGGATCTACGAGCAGTACTTC.

This clonotype was seen more than once but under ten times. V and J are TRBV10-3 and TRBJ2-7; D is uncertain. The CDR3 contains 12 residues. Germline V gene data show CDR1 as ENHRY and CDR2 as SYGVKD. V lost 2 bases to trimming and J lost 2 bases, with 4 bases between them. The CDR3 region has the DNA TGTGCCATCAGTGAGCCACCCTACGAGCAGTACTTC. Its protein product is CAISEPPYEQYF.

This clonotype is a singleton in its sample. The rearrangement uses TRBV5-6 and TRBJ2-6; D ambiguous. The CDR3 covers 18 residues. The germline gives CDR1 SGHDT, CDR2 YYEEEE. V dropped 6 bases and J dropped 2 bases, with 21 bases sitting between them. For the CDR3, the DNA is TGTGCCAGCACGCCGTACGCCGCTTGGGAAACTGGGGCCAACGTCCTGACTTTC. It is translated as CASTPYAAWETGANVLTF. The variable domain in full, completed from reference TRBV5-6 and TRBJ2-6, reads DAGVTQSPTHLIKTRGQQVTLRCSPKSGHDTVSWYQQALGQGPQFIFQYYEEEERQRGNFPDRFSGHQFPNYSSELNVNALLLGDSALYLCASTPYAAWETGANVLTFGAGSRLTVL.

This clonotype was picked up many times. V and J are TRBV2 and TRBJ2-7, with TRBD2 matching 13 bases. The V and J ends lost 10 bases and 3 bases, in that order; junction bases with no gene match: 9. The CDR3 extends over 15 amino acids. The germline V gene encodes CDR1 SNHLY and CDR2 FYNNEI. DNA of the CDR3: TGTGCCACTAAGGCTGGACTAGCGGGGGACTACGAGCAGTACTTC. Amino acids: CATKAGLAGDYEQYF.